This T cell receptor (beta chain) is from a study of CD8 T cells in ankylosing spondylitis. Overall study results and limits: With a CD8+ phenotype, disease-linked clones were relatively rare in peripheral blood.

Of note for this clonotype: Its antigen is not known.

TCRdb re-derived calls from the 5' RACE reads in MiXCR, one entry per CDR3 protein. The data hold 350,000 or so distinct CDR3 sequences, with approximately 15% observed a single time. Germline V lookup: CDR1 SGHRS, CDR2 YFSETQ. After removal of 4 bases from V and 7 bases from J, the junction contained 7 bases not matched to a gene. The CDR3 extends over 14 amino acids. Sequencing was performed on blood, either unsorted or a sorted T cell fraction (not recorded which). The chain joins TRBV5-1 to TRBJ2-1; 8 bases are a match to TRBD2. The sequence was obtained from a male donor with ankylosing spondylitis or in good health (not recorded which). The CDR3 spells CASSGAGGRNEQFF. The CDR3 DNA reads as TGCGCCAGCAGCGGGGCGGGGGGTAGGAATGAGCAGTTCTTC.